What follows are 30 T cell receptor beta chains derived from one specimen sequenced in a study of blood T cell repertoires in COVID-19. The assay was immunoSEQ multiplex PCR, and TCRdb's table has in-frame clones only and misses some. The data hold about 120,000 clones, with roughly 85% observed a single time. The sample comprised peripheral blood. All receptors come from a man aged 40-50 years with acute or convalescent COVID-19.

Written as DNA, the CDR3 is TGTGCCAGCAGCCGTACAGGGGGCCAGGCTGTAGAGACCCAGTACTTC. Its translation: CASSRTGGQAVETQYF. The chain uses TRBV7-9 and TRBJ2-5, with 9 bases aligning to TRBD1. The V gene end was trimmed by 5 bases and the J gene end by 4 bases; junction bases not matched to a gene: 11. Germline CDR1 SEHNR, CDR2 FQNEAQ (reference sequence). The CDR3 has 16 amino acids.

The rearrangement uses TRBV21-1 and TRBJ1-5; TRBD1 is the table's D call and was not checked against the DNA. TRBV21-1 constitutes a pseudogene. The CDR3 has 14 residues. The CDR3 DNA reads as TGTGCCAGCAGCTCACAGGGGGCGGGGGGCCACCCGCATTTT. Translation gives CASSSQGAGGHPHF.

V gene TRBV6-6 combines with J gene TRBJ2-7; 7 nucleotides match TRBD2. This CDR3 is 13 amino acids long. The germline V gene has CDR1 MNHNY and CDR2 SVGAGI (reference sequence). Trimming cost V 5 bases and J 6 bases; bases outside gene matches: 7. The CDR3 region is CASSTGLESEQYF. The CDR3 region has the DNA TGTGCCAGCAGTACCGGACTAGAGAGCGAGCAGTACTTC.

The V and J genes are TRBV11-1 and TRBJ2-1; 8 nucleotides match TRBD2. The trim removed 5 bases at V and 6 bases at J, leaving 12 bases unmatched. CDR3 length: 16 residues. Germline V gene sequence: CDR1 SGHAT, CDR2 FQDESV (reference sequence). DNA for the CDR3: TGTGCCAGCAGCCCGTCGGGGACTAGAGGGGCCAATGAGCAGTTCTTC. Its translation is CASSPSGTRGANEQFF.

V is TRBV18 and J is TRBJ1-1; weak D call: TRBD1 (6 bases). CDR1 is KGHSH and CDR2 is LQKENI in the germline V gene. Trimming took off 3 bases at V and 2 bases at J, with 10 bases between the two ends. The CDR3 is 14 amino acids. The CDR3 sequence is CASSPTRGNTEAFF. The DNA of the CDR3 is TGTGCCAGCTCACCCACCAGGGGAAACACTGAAGCTTTCTTT.

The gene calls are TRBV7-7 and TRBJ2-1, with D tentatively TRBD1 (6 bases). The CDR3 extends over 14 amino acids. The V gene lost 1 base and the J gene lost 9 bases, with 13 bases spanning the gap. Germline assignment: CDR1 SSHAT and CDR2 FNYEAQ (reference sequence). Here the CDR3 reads CASSLGQGQGEQFF. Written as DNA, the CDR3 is TGTGCCAGCAGCTTAGGGCAGGGGCAGGGTGAGCAGTTCTTC.

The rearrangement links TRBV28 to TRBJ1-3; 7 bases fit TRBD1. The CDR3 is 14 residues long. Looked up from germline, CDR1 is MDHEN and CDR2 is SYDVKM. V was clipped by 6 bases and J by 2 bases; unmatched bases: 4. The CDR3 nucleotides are TGTGCCAGCAGACCCGGGACAGCTGGAAACACCATATATTTT. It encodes CASRPGTAGNTIYF. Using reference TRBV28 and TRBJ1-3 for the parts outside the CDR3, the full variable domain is DVKVTQSSRYLVKRTGEKVFLECVQDMDHENMFWYRQDPGLGLRLIYFSYDVKMKEKGDIPEGYSVSREKKERFSLILESASTNQTSMYLCASRPGTAGNTIYFGEGSWLTVV.

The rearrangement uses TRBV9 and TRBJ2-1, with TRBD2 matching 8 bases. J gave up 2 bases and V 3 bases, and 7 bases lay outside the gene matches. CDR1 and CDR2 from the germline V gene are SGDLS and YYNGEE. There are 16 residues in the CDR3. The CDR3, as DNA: TGTGCCAGCAGCGCGAGCGGGGGATTTGCCTACAATGAGCAGTTCTTC. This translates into CASSASGGFAYNEQFF. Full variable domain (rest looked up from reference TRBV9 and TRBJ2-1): DSGVTQTPKHLITATGQRVTLRCSPRSGDLSVYWYQQSLDQGLQFLIQYYNGEERAKGNILERFSAQQFPDLHSELNLSSLELGDSALYFCASSASGGFAYNEQFFGPGTRLTVL.

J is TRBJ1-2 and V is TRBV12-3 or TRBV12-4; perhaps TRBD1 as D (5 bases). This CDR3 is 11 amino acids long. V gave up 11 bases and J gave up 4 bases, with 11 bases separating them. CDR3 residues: CAARGTYGYTF. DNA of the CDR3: TGTGCCGCCCGCGGGACCTATGGCTACACCTTC.

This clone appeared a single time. CDR3 bases: TGTGCCAGCAGCAAAGTGGGAGGATCCAGGGGGCAGAACACCGGGGAGCTGTTTTTT. Its translation: CASSKVGGSRGQNTGELFF. The chain has TRBV21-1 and TRBJ2-2; no check of the table's D call, TRBD1, against the DNA was made. TRBV21-1 is a recognized pseudogene. This CDR3 has 19 amino acids.

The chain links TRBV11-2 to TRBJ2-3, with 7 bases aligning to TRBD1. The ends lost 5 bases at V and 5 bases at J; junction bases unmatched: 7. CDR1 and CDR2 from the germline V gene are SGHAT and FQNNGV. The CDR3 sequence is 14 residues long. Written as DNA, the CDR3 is TGTGCCAGCAGCGCCCGGGACAGCCAAGATACGCAGTATTTT. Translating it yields CASSARDSQDTQYF.

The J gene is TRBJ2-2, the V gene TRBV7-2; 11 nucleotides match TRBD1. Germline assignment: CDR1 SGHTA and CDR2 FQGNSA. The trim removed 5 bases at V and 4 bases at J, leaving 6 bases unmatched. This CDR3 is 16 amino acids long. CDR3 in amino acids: CASSRGQGASTGELFF. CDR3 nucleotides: TGTGCCAGCAGCCGTGGACAGGGGGCTTCCACCGGGGAGCTGTTTTTT.

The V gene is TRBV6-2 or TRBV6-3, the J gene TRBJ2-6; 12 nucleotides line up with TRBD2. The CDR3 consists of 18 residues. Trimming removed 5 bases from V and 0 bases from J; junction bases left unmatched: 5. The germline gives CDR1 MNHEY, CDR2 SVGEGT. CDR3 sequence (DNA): TGTGCCAGCAGTGCCCCGGGACTAGCGGGCTCTGGGGCCAACGTCCTGACTTTC. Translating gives CASSAPGLAGSGANVLTF.

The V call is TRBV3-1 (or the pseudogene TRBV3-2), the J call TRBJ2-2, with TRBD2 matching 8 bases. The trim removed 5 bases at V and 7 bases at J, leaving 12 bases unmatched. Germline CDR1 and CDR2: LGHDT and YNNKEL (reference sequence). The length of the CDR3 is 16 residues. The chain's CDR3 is CASSYLSGLEGGELFF. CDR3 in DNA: TGTGCCAGCAGCTACCTATCGGGACTAGAAGGCGGGGAGCTGTTTTTT.

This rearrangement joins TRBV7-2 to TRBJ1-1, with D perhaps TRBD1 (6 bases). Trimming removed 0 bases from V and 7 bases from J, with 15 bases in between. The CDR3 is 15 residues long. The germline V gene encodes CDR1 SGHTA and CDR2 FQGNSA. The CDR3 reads CASSLALRRGGEAFF. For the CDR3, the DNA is TGTGCCAGCAGCTTAGCGCTCCGCCGAGGGGGTGAAGCTTTCTTT.

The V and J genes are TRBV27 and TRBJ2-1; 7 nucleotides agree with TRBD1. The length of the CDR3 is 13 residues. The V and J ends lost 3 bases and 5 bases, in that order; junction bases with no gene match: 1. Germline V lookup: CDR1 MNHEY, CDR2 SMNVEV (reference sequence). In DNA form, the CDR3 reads TGTGCCAGCAGTTTTGGGACAGACAATGAGCAGTTCTTC. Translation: CASSFGTDNEQFF.

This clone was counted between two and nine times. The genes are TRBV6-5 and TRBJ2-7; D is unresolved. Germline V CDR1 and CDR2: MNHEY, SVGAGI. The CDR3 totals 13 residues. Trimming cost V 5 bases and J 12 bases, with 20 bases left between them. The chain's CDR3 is CASSRNSVESGYF. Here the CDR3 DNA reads TGTGCCAGCAGTCGTAACAGTGTGGAAAGTGGGTACTTC.

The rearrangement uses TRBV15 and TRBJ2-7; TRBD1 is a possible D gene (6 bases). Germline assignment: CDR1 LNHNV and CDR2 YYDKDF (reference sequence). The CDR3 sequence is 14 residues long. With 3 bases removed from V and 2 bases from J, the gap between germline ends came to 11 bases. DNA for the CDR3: TGTGCCACCAGCAGTCAGACAGGTGCCTACGAGCAGTACTTC. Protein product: CATSSQTGAYEQYF.

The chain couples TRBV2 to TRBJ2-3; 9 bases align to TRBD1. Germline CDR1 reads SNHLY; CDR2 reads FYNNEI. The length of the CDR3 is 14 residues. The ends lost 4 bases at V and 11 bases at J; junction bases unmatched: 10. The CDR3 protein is CASSVTGTGPRQYF. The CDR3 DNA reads TGTGCCAGCAGTGTTACCGGGACAGGGCCCCGGCAGTATTTT.

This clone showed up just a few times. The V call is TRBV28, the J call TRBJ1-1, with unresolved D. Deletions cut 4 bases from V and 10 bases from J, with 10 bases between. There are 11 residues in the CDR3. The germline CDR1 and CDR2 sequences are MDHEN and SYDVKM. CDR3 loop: CASSSKETAFF. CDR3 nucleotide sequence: TGTGCCAGCAGTTCCAAGGAGACAGCTTTCTTT.

The chain's CDR3 is CASTEVANQPQHF. The CDR3 DNA sequence: TGTGCCAGCACAGAGGTGGCCAATCAGCCCCAGCATTTT. V usage is TRBV12-3 or TRBV12-4 and J usage is TRBJ1-5; D call uncertain. V shed 7 bases and J shed 3 bases, with 10 bases lying between them. The CDR3 is 13 residues long.

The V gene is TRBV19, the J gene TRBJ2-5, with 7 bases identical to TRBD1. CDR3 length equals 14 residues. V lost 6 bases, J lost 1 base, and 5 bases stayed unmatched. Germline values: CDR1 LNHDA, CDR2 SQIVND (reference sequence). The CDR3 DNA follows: TGTGCCAGTAGCATACAGGGGCCCCAAGAGACCCAGTACTTC. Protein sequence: CASSIQGPQETQYF.

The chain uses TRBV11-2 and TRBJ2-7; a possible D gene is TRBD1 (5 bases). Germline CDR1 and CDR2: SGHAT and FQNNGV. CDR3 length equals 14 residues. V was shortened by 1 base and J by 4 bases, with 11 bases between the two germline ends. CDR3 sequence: CASSLGPGSYEQYF. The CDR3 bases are TGTGCCAGCAGCTTAGGTCCAGGGTCTTACGAGCAGTACTTC.

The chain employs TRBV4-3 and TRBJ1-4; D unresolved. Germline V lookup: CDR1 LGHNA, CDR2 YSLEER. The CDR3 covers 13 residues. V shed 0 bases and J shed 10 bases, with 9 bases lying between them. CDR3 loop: CASSQDRRGKLFF. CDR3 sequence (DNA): TGCGCCAGCAGCCAAGATAGGCGGGGAAAACTGTTTTTT.

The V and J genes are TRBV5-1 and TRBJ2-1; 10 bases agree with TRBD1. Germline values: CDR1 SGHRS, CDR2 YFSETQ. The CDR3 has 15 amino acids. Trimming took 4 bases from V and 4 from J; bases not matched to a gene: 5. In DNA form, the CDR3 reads TGCGCCAGCAGCACGGGACAGGGGAATTACAATGAGCAGTTCTTC. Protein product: CASSTGQGNYNEQFF.

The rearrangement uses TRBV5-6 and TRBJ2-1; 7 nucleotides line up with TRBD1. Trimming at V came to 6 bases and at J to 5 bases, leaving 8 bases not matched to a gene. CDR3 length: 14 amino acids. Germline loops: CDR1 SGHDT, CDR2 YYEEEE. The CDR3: CASNARDRNNEQFF. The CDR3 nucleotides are TGTGCCAGCAACGCCCGGGACAGAAACAATGAGCAGTTCTTC.

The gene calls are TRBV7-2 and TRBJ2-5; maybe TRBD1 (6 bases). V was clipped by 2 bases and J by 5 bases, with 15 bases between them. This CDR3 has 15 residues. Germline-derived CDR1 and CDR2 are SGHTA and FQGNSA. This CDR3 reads CASSLRPGAQETQYF. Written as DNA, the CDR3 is TGTGCCAGCAGCTTACGTCCAGGGGCGCAGGAGACCCAGTACTTC.

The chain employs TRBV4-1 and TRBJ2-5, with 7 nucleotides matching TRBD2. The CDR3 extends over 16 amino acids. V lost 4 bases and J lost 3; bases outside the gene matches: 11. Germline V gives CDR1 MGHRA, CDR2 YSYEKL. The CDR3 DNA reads TGCGCCAGCAGCCCCGGGTTGTGGGGGAGGGAAGAGACCCAGTACTTC. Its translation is CASSPGLWGREETQYF.

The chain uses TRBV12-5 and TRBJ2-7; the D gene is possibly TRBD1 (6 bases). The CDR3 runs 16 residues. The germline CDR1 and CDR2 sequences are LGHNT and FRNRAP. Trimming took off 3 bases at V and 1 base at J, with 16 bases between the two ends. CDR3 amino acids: CASGLIRTAISYEQYF. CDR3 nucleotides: TGTGCTAGTGGTTTAATCAGGACAGCTATTTCCTACGAGCAGTACTTC. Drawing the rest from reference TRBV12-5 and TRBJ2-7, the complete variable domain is DARVTQTPRHKVTEMGQEVTMRCQPILGHNTVFWYRQTMMQGLELLAYFRNRAPLDDSGMPKDRFSAEMPDATLATLKIQPSEPRDSAVYFCASGLIRTAISYEQYFGPGTRLTVT.

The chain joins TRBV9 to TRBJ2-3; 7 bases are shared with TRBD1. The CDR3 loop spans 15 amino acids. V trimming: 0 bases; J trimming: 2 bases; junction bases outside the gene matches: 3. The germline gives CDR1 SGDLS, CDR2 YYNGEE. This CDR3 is CASSVDRGDTDTQYF. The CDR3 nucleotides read TGTGCCAGCAGCGTAGACAGGGGAGACACAGATACGCAGTATTTT. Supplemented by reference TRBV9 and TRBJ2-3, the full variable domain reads DSGVTQTPKHLITATGQRVTLRCSPRSGDLSVYWYQQSLDQGLQFLIQYYNGEERAKGNILERFSAQQFPDLHSELNLSSLELGDSALYFCASSVDRGDTDTQYFGPGTRLTVL.